The 6 T cell receptor beta chains presented below share a single source sample, sequenced in a study of CD8+ T cells in alopecia areata. The treatment denotes: oral pan-JAK inhibitor, 5-10 mg twice daily. RNA was extracted and reverse transcribed into cDNA as the sequencing template. Sequencing was performed with immunoSEQ multiplex PCR; in TCRdb, only in-frame clones are kept and a portion is missing. The table lists around 150,000 clones, approximately 85% of them singletons, with about 25% in the top ten. The specimen comprised CD8+ T cells sorted from blood, sampled at week 4, from a patient treated with tofacitinib. These receptors all stem from a human donor with alopecia areata.

V and J are TRBV6-6 and TRBJ1-5, with D possibly matching TRBD1 (6 bases). Trimming shortened V by 2 bases and J by 3 bases, and 11 bases separated the two germline ends. Germline CDR1 and CDR2: MNHNY and SVGAGI (reference sequence). The CDR3 totals 15 residues. In DNA form, the CDR3 reads TGTGCCAGCAGTTACGAGGGGGATGTCAATCAGCCCCAGCATTTT. Translating gives CASSYEGDVNQPQHF.

V gene TRBV7-9 combines with J gene TRBJ2-7, with D perhaps matching TRBD1 or TRBD2 (5 bases each). Trimming stripped 2 bases from V and 6 bases from J, with 17 bases between. This CDR3 region has 15 residues. Germline V lookup: CDR1 SEHNR, CDR2 FQNEAQ (reference sequence). CDR3: CASSLRDRPWAEQYF. In nucleotides, the CDR3 is TGTGCCAGCAGCTTAAGGGACCGTCCGTGGGCCGAGCAGTACTTC.

In DNA form, the CDR3 reads TGTGCCAGCAGCTACACCCGGGTTCTCACCCCCTATGGCTACACCTTC. This encodes CASSYTRVLTPYGYTF. V gene TRBV5-4 combines with J gene TRBJ1-2; D is unresolved. The ends were cut back, 3 bases at V and 4 bases at J, with 19 bases in the middle. CDR3 size: 16 residues. Germline V gene lookup returns CDR1 SGHNT and CDR2 YYREEE (reference sequence). The complete variable domain, with remaining parts taken from reference TRBV5-4 and TRBJ1-2, reads ETGVTQSPTHLIKTRGQQVTLRCSSQSGHNTVSWYQQALGQGPQFIFQYYREEENGRGNFPPRFSGLQFPNYSSELNVNALELDDSALYLCASSYTRVLTPYGYTFGSGTRLTVV.

The V gene is TRBV27, the J gene TRBJ2-7; D not certain. Germline V CDR1 and CDR2: MNHEY, SMNVEV (reference sequence). The CDR3 covers 11 residues. Trimming shortened V by 10 bases and J by 3 bases, and 10 bases separated the two germline ends. CDR3 DNA sequence: TGTGCCACTTCCACGGGCTACGAGCAGTACTTC. Translated, it gives CATSTGYEQYF.

The chain couples TRBV29-1 to TRBJ2-2; D is undetermined. In germline, CDR1 is SQVTM, CDR2 ANQGSEA. Trimming pared 3 bases from V and 2 bases from J, leaving 7 bases between. This CDR3 is 13 amino acids long. Written as DNA, the CDR3 is TGCAGCGTTGATACCGGTAACACCGGGGAGCTGTTTTTT. This gives the protein CSVDTGNTGELFF.

The V gene is TRBV30, the J gene TRBJ2-7; maybe TRBD2 (5 bases). The germline V and J ends were trimmed by 5 bases and 3 bases, with 5 bases remaining between them. Looked up from germline, CDR1 is GTSNPN and CDR2 is SVGIG (reference sequence). The CDR3 contains 10 residues. The CDR3 nucleotides are TGTGCCTGGGGGAGCTACGAGCAGTACTTC. It specifies CAWGSYEQYF.